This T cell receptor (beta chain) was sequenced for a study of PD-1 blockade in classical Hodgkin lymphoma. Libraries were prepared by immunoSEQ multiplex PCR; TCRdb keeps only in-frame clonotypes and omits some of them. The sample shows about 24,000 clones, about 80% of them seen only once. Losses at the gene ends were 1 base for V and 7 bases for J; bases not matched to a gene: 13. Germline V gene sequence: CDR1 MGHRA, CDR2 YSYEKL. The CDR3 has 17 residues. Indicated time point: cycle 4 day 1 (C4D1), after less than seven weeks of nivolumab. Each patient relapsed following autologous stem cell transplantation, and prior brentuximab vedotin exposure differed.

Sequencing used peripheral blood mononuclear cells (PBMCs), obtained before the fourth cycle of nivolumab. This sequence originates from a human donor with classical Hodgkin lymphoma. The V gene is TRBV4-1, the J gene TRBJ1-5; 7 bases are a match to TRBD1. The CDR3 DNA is TGCGCCAGCAGCCAAGTAGGGGGCAGAGCGAAGGAACAGCCCCAGCATTTT. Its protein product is CASSQVGGRAKEQPQHF.